The 7 T cell receptor beta chains listed next were all sequenced from one sample in a study of CD8+ T cells in alopecia areata. Extracted RNA was reverse transcribed, and the resulting cDNA served as sequencing template. Profiled with immunoSEQ multiplex PCR; TCRdb holds only in-frame clones, not every one. This table has about 200,000 clones, approximately 60% appearing once. The sample taken for sequencing was CD8+ T cells sorted from blood. Receptors were obtained from a human donor in good health.

This rearrangement joins TRBV5-1 to TRBJ2-1; D is uncertain. V dropped 4 bases and J dropped 8 bases, with 16 bases sitting between them. The CDR3 length is 14 residues. In germline, CDR1 is SGHRS, CDR2 YFSETQ. CDR3 DNA sequence: TGCGCCAGCAGCCCCGATGAATCTTTGGATGAGCAGTTCTTC. Amino acids: CASSPDESLDEQFF.

This clone has a handful of counts. The J gene is TRBJ2-5, the V gene TRBV27; D is uncertain. Germline V gene data show CDR1 as MNHEY and CDR2 as SMNVEV (reference sequence). Between the trimmed V and J ends, which lost 3 bases and 3 bases, there was a span of 2 bases. This CDR3 comprises 11 residues. The CDR3 DNA follows: TGTGCCAGCAGTTTCGAAGAGACCCAGTACTTC. Its translation is CASSFEETQYF.

This clone has only a few counts. The chain employs TRBV27 and TRBJ1-2; no definite D call. Trimming stripped 0 bases from V and 0 bases from J, with 11 bases between. Per germline, CDR1 MNHEY and CDR2 SMNVEV (reference sequence). The CDR3 sequence is 16 residues long. This chain's CDR3 is CASSLSGRRTNYGYTF. CDR3 bases: TGTGCCAGCAGTTTATCTGGACGGCGGACTAACTATGGCTACACCTTC.

The rearrangement uses TRBV27 and TRBJ2-1; 10 nucleotides line up with TRBD1. The CDR3 is 16 residues long. In germline, CDR1 is MNHEY, CDR2 SMNVEV (reference sequence). V gave up 6 bases and J gave up 5 bases; unmatched junction bases: 10. CDR3 residues: CASSPLVGTGDNEQFF. CDR3 DNA: TGTGCCAGCAGCCCCCTTGTCGGGACAGGGGACAATGAGCAGTTCTTC.

The rearrangement links TRBV30 to TRBJ1-1, with a weak D call TRBD1 (5 bases). This CDR3 contains 14 residues. Germline values: CDR1 GTSNPN, CDR2 SVGIG (reference sequence). V lost 3 bases, J lost 0 bases, and 11 bases lay in between. CDR3 sequence: CAWSRQKMNTEAFF. The CDR3, as DNA: TGTGCCTGGAGCAGACAGAAGATGAACACTGAAGCTTTCTTT.

The chain links TRBV25-1 to TRBJ2-4; no clear D. Germline V CDR1 and CDR2: MGHDK, SYGVNS. This CDR3 is built from 15 residues. V was clipped by 2 bases and J by 1 base, with 9 bases between them. The CDR3 sequence: CASSEDVSAKNIQYF. The CDR3 coding sequence is TGTGCCAGCAGTGAAGATGTCTCCGCCAAAAACATTCAGTACTTC.

This chain links TRBV30 with TRBJ1-2; no definite D call. Germline CDR1 reads GTSNPN; CDR2 reads SVGIG (reference sequence). V gave up 1 base and J gave up 8 bases, with 8 bases separating them. CDR3 size: 11 residues. CDR3 in amino acids: CAWSAGEGYTF. CDR3 DNA sequence: TGTGCCTGGAGTGCCGGAGAGGGCTACACCTTC.